The 3 T cell receptor beta chains reported below all come from one sample, sequenced in a study of T cell repertoires in cytomegalovirus infection. TCRdb used MiXCR to reprocess the reads, holding one entry per CDR3 protein. The top ten hold about 10% of the sample, which has hundreds of thousands of distinct CDR3 sequences, about 11% seen once. Input material: PBMCs. The source is a human donor in good health (CMV status not recorded). Some clones in this sample may be carry-over from other donors' samples.

This clonotype was found many times. V and J are TRBV6-2 or TRBV6-3 and TRBJ2-7; D unclear. V lost 4 bases and J lost 2, with 9 bases in between. The CDR3 runs 13 residues. CDR1 and CDR2 (germline): MNHEY, SVGEGT. CDR3 amino acids: CASSFVGAYEQYF. The CDR3 DNA reads TGTGCCAGCAGTTTTGTTGGGGCCTACGAGCAGTACTTC.

CDR3 nucleotides: TGTGCCAGCTCACGAACCCAGGGCACCCAAGAGACCCAGTACTTC. It translates to CASSRTQGTQETQYF. The gene calls are TRBV18 and TRBJ2-5; TRBD1 might be the D (5 bases). CDR3 length: 15 amino acids. Trimming removed 4 bases at V and 1 base at J, with 13 bases between. Germline V gene sequence: CDR1 KGHSH, CDR2 LQKENI.

This clonotype was observed many times. The rearrangement joins TRBV6-5 to TRBJ1-1; TRBD1 matches at 7 bases. Germline CDR1 and CDR2: MNHEY and SVGAGI. The CDR3 is 13 amino acids. The junction had 9 bases not matched to a gene; V was cut back by 10 bases and J by 4 bases. The CDR3 DNA sequence: TGTGCCACCCTAAGGGGGCAGACCACTGAAGCTTTCTTT. It yields the protein CATLRGQTTEAFF.